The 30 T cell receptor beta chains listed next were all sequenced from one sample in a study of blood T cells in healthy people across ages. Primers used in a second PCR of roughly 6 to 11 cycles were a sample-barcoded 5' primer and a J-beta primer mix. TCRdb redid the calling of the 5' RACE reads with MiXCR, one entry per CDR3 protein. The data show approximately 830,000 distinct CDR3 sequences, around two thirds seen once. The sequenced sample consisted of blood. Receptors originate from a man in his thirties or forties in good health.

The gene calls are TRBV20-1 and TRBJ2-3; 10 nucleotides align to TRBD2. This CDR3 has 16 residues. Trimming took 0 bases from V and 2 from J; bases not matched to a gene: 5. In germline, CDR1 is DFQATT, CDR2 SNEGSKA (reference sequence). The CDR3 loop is CSARDGLAGVTDTQYF. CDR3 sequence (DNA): TGCAGTGCTAGAGATGGGCTAGCGGGGGTCACAGATACGCAGTATTTT.

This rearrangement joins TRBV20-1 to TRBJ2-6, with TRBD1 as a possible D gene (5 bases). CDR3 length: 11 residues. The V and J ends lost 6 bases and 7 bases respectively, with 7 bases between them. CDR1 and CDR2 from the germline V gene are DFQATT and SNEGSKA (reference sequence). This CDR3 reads CSADRANVLTF. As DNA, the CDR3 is TGCAGTGCCGACAGAGCCAACGTCCTGACTTTC.

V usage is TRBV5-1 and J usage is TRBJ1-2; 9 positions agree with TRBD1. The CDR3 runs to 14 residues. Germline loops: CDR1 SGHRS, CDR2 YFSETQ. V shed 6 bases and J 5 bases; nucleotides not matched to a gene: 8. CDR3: CASTLDRGRYGYTF. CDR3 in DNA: TGCGCCAGCACATTGGACAGGGGACGTTATGGCTACACCTTC.

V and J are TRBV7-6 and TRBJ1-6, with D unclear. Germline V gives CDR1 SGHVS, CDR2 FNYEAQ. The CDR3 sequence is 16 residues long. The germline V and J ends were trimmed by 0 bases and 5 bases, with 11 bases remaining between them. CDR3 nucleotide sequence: TGTGCCAGCAGCTTAGCGCTAGGCAGGAATAATTCACCCCTCCACTTT. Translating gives CASSLALGRNNSPLHF.

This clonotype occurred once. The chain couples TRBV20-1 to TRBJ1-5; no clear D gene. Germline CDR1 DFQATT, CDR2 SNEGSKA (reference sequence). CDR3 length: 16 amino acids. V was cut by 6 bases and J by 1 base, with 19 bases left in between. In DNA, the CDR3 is TGCAGTGCCCCCCGTGCGGCCCCGGGCAGCAATCAGCCCCAGCATTTT. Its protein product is CSAPRAAPGSNQPQHF.

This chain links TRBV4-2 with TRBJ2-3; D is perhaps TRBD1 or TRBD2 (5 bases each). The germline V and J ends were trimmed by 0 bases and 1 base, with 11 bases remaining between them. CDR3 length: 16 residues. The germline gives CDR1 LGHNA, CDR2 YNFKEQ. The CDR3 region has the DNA TGTGCCAGCAGCCAAGAGTGGGACGGGGGCACAGATACGCAGTATTTT. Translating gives CASSQEWDGGTDTQYF.

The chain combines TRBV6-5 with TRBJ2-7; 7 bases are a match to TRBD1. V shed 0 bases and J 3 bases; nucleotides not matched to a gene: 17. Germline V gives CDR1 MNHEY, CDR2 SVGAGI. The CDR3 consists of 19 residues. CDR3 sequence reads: CASSYSSTQGQQGYYEQYF. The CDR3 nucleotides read TGTGCCAGCAGTTACTCGAGTACCCAGGGACAGCAGGGGTACTACGAGCAGTACTTC.

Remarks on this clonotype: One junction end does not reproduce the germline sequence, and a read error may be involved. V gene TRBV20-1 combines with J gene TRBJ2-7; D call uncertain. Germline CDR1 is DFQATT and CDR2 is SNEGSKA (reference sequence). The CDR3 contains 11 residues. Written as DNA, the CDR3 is TGCAGTGCCAATATAAGAGAGACCCAGTACTTT. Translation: CSANIRETQYF.

CDR3 amino acids: CASGWKDNEQYF. CDR3 coding DNA: TGCGCCAGCGGATGGAAGGACAATGAGCAGTACTTC. The rearrangement uses TRBV5-1 and TRBJ2-4, with a weak D call TRBD1 (5 bases). The CDR3 runs to 12 residues. V was shortened by 7 bases and J by 13 bases, with 18 bases between the two germline ends. Germline loops: CDR1 SGHRS, CDR2 YFSETQ.

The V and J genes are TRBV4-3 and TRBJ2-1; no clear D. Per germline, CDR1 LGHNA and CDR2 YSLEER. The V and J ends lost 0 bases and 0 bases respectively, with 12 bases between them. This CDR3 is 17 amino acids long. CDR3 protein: CASSQDQPWSSYNEQFF. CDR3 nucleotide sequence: TGCGCCAGCAGCCAAGATCAGCCGTGGAGCTCCTACAATGAGCAGTTCTTC.

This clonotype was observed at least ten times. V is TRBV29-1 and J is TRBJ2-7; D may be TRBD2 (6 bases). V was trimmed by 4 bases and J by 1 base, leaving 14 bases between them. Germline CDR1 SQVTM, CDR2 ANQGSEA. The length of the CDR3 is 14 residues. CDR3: CSVAPRGNSYEQYF. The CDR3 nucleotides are TGCAGCGTTGCCCCCCGGGGGAATTCCTACGAGCAGTACTTC.

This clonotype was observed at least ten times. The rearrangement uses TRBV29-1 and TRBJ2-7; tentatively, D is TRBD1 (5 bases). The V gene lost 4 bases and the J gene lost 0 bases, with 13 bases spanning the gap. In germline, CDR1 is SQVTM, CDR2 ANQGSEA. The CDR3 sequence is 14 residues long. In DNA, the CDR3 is TGCAGCGTTGCGGACAAACTATACTCCTACGAGCAGTACTTC. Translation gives CSVADKLYSYEQYF.

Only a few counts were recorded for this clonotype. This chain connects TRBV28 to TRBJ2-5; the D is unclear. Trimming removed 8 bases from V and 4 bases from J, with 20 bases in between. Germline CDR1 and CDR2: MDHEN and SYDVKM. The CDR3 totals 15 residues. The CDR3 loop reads CASVGVRGVPETQYF. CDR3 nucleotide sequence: TGTGCCAGCGTTGGGGTCCGAGGCGTACCAGAGACCCAGTACTTC.

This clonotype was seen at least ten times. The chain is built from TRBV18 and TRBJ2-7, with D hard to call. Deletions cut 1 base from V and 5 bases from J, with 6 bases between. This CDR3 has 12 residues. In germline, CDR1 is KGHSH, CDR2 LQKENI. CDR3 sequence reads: CASSPRGDEQYF. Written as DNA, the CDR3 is TGTGCCAGCTCACCACGGGGTGACGAGCAGTACTTC.

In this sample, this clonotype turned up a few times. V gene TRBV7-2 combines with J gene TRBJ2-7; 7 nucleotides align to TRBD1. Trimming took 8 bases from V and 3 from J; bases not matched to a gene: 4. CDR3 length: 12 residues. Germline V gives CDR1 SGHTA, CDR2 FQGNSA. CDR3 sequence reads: CASRGTDYEQYF. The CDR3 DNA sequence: TGTGCCAGCCGAGGGACAGACTACGAGCAGTACTTC.

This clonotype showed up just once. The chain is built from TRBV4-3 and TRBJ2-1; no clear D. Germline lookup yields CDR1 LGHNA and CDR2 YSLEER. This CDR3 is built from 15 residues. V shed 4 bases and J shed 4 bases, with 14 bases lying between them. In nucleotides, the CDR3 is TGCGCCAGCAGCCGAGGAGAAGGTACTTACAATGAGCAGTTCTTC. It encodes CASSRGEGTYNEQFF.

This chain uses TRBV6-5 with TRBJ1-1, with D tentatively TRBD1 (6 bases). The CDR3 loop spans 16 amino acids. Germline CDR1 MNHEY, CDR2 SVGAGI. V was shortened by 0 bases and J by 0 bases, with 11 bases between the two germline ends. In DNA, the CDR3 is TGTGCCAGCAGTTACTCGCCCAGGGGACTGAACACTGAAGCTTTCTTT. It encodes CASSYSPRGLNTEAFF.

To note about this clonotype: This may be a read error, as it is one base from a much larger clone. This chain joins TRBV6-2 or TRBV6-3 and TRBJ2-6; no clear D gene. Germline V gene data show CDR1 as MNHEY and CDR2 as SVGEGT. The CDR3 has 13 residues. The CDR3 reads CASRFSEANVLTF. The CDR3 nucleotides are TGTGCCAGCAGGTTCTCTGAGGCCAACGTCCTGACTTTC.

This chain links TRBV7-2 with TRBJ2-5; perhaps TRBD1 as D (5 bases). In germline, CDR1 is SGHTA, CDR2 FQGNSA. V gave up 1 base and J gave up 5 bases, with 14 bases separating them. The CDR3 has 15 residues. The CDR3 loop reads CASSLGALRVETQYF. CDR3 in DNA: TGTGCCAGCAGCTTAGGTGCCCTCAGGGTGGAGACCCAGTACTTC.

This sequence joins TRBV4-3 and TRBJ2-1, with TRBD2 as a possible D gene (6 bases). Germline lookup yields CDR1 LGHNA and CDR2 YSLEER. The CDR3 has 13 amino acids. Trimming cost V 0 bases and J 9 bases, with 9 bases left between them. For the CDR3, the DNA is TGCGCCAGCAGCCAAGAGATGGGGGGTGAGCAGTTCTTC. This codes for CASSQEMGGEQFF.

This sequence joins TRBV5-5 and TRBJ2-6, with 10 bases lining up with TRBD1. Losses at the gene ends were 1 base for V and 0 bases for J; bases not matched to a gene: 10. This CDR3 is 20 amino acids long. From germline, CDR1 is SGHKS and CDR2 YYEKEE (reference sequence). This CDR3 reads CASSLLFGQGGDSGANVLTF. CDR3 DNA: TGTGCCAGCAGCTTGCTTTTTGGACAGGGGGGAGACTCTGGGGCCAACGTCCTGACTTTC. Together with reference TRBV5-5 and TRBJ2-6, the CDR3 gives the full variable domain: DAGVTQSPTHLIKTRGQQVTLRCSPISGHKSVSWYQQVLGQGPQFIFQYYEKEERGRGNFPDRFSARQFPNYSSELNVNALLLGDSALYLCASSLLFGQGGDSGANVLTFGAGSRLTVL.

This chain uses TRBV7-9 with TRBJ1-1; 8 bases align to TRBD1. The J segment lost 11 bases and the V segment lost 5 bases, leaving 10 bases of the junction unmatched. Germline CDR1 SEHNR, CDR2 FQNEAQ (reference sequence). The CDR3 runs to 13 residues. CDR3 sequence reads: CASSPHVDRDAFF. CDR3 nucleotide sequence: TGTGCCAGCAGCCCTCACGTGGACAGGGACGCTTTCTTT. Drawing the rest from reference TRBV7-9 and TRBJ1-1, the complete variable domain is DTGVSQNPRHKITKRGQNVTFRCDPISEHNRLYWYRQTLGQGPEFLTYFQNEAQLEKSRLLSDRFSAERPKGSFSTLEIQRTEQGDSAMYLCASSPHVDRDAFFGQGTRLTVV.

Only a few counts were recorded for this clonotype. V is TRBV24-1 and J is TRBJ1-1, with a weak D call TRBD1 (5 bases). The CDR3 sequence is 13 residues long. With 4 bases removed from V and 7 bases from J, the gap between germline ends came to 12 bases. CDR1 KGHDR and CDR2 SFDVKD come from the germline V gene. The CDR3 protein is CATSDTVRGEAFF. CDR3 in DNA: TGTGCCACCAGTGACACCGTGAGGGGTGAAGCTTTCTTT.

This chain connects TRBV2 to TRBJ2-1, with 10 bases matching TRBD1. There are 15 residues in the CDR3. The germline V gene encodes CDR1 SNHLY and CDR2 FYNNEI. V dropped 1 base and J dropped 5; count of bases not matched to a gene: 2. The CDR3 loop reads CASSEGDRGNNEQFF. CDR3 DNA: TGTGCCAGCAGTGAAGGGGACAGGGGTAACAATGAGCAGTTCTTC.

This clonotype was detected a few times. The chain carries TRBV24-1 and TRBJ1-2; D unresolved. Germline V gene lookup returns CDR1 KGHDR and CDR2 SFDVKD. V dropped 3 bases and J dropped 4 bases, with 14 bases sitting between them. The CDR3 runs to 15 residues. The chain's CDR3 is CATSDGESRLYGYTF. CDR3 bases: TGTGCCACCAGTGATGGGGAGAGCAGGCTCTATGGCTACACCTTC.

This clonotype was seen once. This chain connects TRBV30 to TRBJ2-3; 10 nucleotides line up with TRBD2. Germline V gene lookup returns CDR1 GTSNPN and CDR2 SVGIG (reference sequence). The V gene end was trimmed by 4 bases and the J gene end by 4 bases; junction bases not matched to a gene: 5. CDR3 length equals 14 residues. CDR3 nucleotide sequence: TGTGCCTGGACTTTAGCGGGGGGCGCAGATACGCAGTATTTT. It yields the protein CAWTLAGGADTQYF. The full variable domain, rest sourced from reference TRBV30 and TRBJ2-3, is SQTIHQWPATLVQPVGSPLSLECTVEGTSNPNLYWYRQAAGRGLQLLFYSVGIGQISSEVPQNLSASRPQDRQFILSSKKLLLSDSGFYLCAWTLAGGADTQYFGPGTRLTVL.

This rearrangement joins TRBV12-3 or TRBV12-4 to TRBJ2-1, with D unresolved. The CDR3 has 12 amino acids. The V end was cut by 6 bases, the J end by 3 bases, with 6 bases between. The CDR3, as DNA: TGTGCCAGCAGGGACGACTACAATGAGCAGTTCTTC. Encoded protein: CASRDDYNEQFF.

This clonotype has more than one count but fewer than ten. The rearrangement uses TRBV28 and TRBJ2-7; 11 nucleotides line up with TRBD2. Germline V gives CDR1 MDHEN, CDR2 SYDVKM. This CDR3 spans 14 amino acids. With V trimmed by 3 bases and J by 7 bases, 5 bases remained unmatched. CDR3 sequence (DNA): TGTGCCAGCAGTTTGGGACTAGCGGAAGGGGAGCAGTACTTC. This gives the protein CASSLGLAEGEQYF.

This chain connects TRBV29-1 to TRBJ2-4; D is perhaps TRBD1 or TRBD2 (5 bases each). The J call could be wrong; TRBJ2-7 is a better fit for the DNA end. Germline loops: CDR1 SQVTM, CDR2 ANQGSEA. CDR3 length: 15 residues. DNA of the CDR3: TGCAGCGTCGAATCGTCCGACGGGGCGGACTACGAGCAGTACTTC. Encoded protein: CSVESSDGADYEQYF.

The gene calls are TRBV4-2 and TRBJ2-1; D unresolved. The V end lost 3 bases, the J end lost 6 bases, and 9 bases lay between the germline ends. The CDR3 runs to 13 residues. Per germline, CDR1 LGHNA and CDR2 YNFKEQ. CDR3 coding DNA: TGTGCCAGCAGCCACCCGCGGAGCAATGAGCAGTTCTTC. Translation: CASSHPRSNEQFF.